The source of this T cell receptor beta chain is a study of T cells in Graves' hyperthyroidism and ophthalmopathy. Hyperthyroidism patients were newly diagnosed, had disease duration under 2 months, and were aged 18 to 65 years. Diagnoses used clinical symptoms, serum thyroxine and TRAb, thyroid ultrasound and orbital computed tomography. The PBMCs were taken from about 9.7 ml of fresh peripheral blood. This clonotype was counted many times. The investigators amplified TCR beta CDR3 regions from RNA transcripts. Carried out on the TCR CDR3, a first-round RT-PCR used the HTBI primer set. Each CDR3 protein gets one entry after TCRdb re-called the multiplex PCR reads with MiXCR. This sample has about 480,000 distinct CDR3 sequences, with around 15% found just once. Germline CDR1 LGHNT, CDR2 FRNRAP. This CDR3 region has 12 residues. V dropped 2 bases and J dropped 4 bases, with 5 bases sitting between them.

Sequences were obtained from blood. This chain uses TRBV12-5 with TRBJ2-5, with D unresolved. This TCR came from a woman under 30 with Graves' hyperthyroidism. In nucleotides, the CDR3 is TGTGCTAGTGGTTTGAATGGAGAGACCCAGTACTTC. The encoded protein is CASGLNGETQYF.